These 14 T cell receptor beta chains were all obtained from the same sample, sequenced in a study of cytomegalovirus exposure and HLA in healthy donors. PCR involved 60 Vbeta and 13 Jbeta primers. The assay was immunoSEQ multiplex PCR, and TCRdb's table has in-frame clones only and misses some. The sample has 170,000 or so clones, 75% to 90% seen once. The sample comprised PBMCs. Source of these receptors: a man aged 25-40 years in good health and CMV-seropositive.

This clone has a single count. This chain joins TRBV15 and TRBJ2-1, with 9 bases identical to TRBD2. The junction had 6 bases not matched to a gene; V was cut back by 0 bases and J by 0 bases. CDR1 is LNHNV, CDR2 YYDKDF, per germline (reference sequence). This CDR3 region has 18 residues. This CDR3 is CATSREAGGRSSYNEQFF. CDR3 bases: TGTGCCACCAGCAGAGAAGCGGGGGGACGGAGCTCCTACAATGAGCAGTTCTTC.

The chain employs TRBV11-2 and TRBJ2-1; TRBD2 matches 7 bases. Germline V gives CDR1 SGHAT, CDR2 FQNNGV. The CDR3 covers 17 residues. The V gene end was trimmed by 1 base and the J gene end by 7 bases; junction bases not matched to a gene: 13. The CDR3 reads CASSLVGASGLGNEQFF. The CDR3 DNA is TGTGCCAGCAGCTTAGTAGGGGCTAGCGGCCTTGGGAATGAGCAGTTCTTC. Variable domain in full (rest from reference TRBV11-2 and TRBJ2-1): EAGVAQSPRYKIIEKRQSVAFWCNPISGHATLYWYQQILGQGPKLLIQFQNNGVVDDSQLPKDRFSAERLKGVDSTLKIQPAKLEDSAVYLCASSLVGASGLGNEQFFGPGTRLTVL.

This clone was observed a single time. The chain couples TRBV6-5 to TRBJ2-5; TRBD2 matches 9 bases. The V gene's germline CDR1 is MNHEY and CDR2 SVGAGI. V was pared by 2 bases and J by 5 bases, with 6 bases of the junction left unmatched. The CDR3 contains 15 residues. CDR3 loop: CASSYHSGSGETQYF. The CDR3 DNA reads TGTGCCAGCAGTTACCATAGCGGGAGCGGGGAGACCCAGTACTTC.

The chain recombines TRBV7-8 with TRBJ1-4; a possible D gene is TRBD1 (6 bases). Trimming shortened V by 2 bases and J by 11 bases, and 21 bases separated the two germline ends. The length of the CDR3 is 16 residues. The V gene's germline CDR1 is SGHVS and CDR2 FQNEAQ. The CDR3 coding sequence is TGTGCCAGCAGCTTAACTGTTCGACAGGCCTTGAGGAAACTGTTTTTT. Translated, it gives CASSLTVRQALRKLFF.

The rearrangement joins TRBV19 to TRBJ2-2, with D maybe TRBD2 (5 bases). The CDR3 extends over 19 amino acids. The germline V gene has CDR1 LNHDA and CDR2 SQIVND (reference sequence). The ends were cut back, 3 bases at V and 6 bases at J, with 26 bases in the middle. CDR3 in amino acids: CASSMDSPNLRRGSGELFF. In DNA form, the CDR3 reads TGTGCCAGTAGTATGGATTCGCCCAACCTCCGGCGCGGGTCCGGGGAGCTGTTTTTT.

This chain's CDR3 is CASSPTGAPSYEQYF. CDR3 nucleotides: TGTGCCAGCAGCCCAACAGGGGCCCCCTCCTACGAGCAGTACTTC. J is TRBJ2-5 and V is TRBV9; 7 nucleotides align to TRBD1. The tail of the sequence fits TRBJ2-7 better, so the J call may be wrong. Germline CDR1 and CDR2: SGDLS and YYNGEE. There are 15 residues in the CDR3.

The chain uses TRBV6-1 and TRBJ1-6; 7 nucleotides line up with TRBD1. The CDR3 consists of 14 residues. V lost 6 bases and J lost 4; bases outside the gene matches: 3. CDR1 is MNHNS and CDR2 is SASEGT in the germline V gene. The CDR3 loop is CASRGGQYNSPLHF. CDR3 coding DNA: TGTGCCAGCAGGGGGGGACAGTATAATTCACCCCTCCACTTT.

The rearrangement joins TRBV7-7 to TRBJ2-1; TRBD2 aligns across 9 bases. The germline V gene has CDR1 SSHAT and CDR2 FNYEAQ (reference sequence). This CDR3 contains 15 residues. With V trimmed by 5 bases and J by 2 bases, 4 bases remained unmatched. CDR3 sequence reads: CASSPRGGPYNEQFF. As DNA, the CDR3 is TGTGCCAGCAGCCCGCGGGGGGGCCCCTACAATGAGCAGTTCTTC. Full variable domain (outside the CDR3, taken from reference TRBV7-7 and TRBJ2-1): GAGVSQSPRYKVTKRGQDVTLRCDPISSHATLYWYQQALGQGPEFLTYFNYEAQPDKSGLPSDRFSAERPEGSISTLTIQRTEQRDSAMYRCASSPRGGPYNEQFFGPGTRLTVL.

The J gene is TRBJ1-1, the V gene TRBV5-1; D unclear. Germline CDR1 SGHRS, CDR2 YFSETQ. V lost 0 bases to trimming and J lost 1 base, with 7 bases between them. The CDR3 covers 14 residues. The CDR3 is CASSLETANTEAFF. The CDR3 region has the DNA TGCGCCAGCAGCTTGGAAACAGCGAACACTGAAGCTTTCTTT.

This rearrangement joins TRBV5-5 to TRBJ1-6; TRBD1 aligns across 7 bases. The length of the CDR3 is 19 residues. Trimming took 3 bases from V and 4 from J; bases not matched to a gene: 16. Germline loops: CDR1 SGHKS, CDR2 YYEKEE (reference sequence). The chain's CDR3 is CASSWREAGGLSYNSPLHF. CDR3 nucleotide sequence: TGTGCCAGCAGCTGGAGAGAGGCAGGGGGTCTTTCTTATAATTCACCCCTCCACTTT.

The chain recombines TRBV11-2 with TRBJ2-5; 8 bases are a match to TRBD2. This CDR3 region has 14 residues. Germline V gene lookup returns CDR1 SGHAT and CDR2 FQNNGV. The V and J ends lost 5 bases and 2 bases, in that order; junction bases with no gene match: 4. The CDR3 loop reads CASSPGGRQETQYF. CDR3 DNA sequence: TGTGCCAGCAGCCCGGGGGGGAGACAAGAGACCCAGTACTTC.

The chain carries TRBV27 and TRBJ2-1; 7 bases line up with TRBD2. The CDR3 covers 15 residues. Trimming cost V 5 bases and J 3 bases; bases outside gene matches: 7. Germline loops: CDR1 MNHEY, CDR2 SMNVEV (reference sequence). CDR3 nucleotide sequence: TGTGCCAGCAGTCGCAATTGGGGGGGCTACAATGAGCAGTTCTTC. Translation: CASSRNWGGYNEQFF.

This chain connects TRBV9 to TRBJ2-1, with D perhaps TRBD2 (7 bases). Trimming removed 0 bases at V and 1 base at J, with 11 bases between. Per germline, CDR1 SGDLS and CDR2 YYNGEE. The CDR3 is 16 residues long. The CDR3 nucleotides read TGTGCCAGCAGCGTAGACGGGGGGCCATCCTACAATGAGCAGTTCTTC. Amino acid sequence: CASSVDGGPSYNEQFF.

Regarding this clone: The junction departs from the called germline gene at one end, perhaps through a read error. The chain joins TRBV5-1 to TRBJ2-3, with D possibly TRBD1 on 5 matching bases. Germline V gene lookup returns CDR1 SGHRS and CDR2 YFSETQ. The CDR3 spans 14 residues. This CDR3 is CASSSQGSTGTQYF. The CDR3 DNA follows: TGCGCCAGCAGCTCCCAGGGTAGCACAGGTACGCAGTATTTT. Complete variable domain (other parts from reference TRBV5-1 and TRBJ2-3): KAGVTQTPRYLIKTRGQQVTLSCSPISGHRSVSWYQQTPGQGLQFLFEYFSETQRNKGNFPGRFSGRQFSNSRSEMNVSTLELGDSALYLCASSSQGSTGTQYFGPGTRLTVL.